The text below deals with one T cell receptor (beta chain). As yet, its antigen is unknown. This sample stems from a study of T cell responses to AZD1222 COVID-19 vaccine. Study-level results: Only after the peak T cell response were repertoires sampled.

Repertoires were generated with immunoSEQ multiplex PCR, while TCRdb's copy carries only in-frame clones and drops some. The table has around 200,000 clones, around 88% seen once. The source of this sequence is an adult in good health. Sequencing was performed on peripheral blood, taken on day 0 of AZD1222 vaccination.

Written as DNA, the CDR3 is TGTGCCAGCAGCCAAGCCTCATTGGGGACAGGGGACACTGAAGCTTTCTTT. Encoded protein: CASSQASLGTGDTEAFF. V is TRBV3-1 (or the pseudogene TRBV3-2) and J is TRBJ1-1; TRBD1 agrees at 10 bases. With 1 base clipped from V and 3 bases from J, the junction kept 8 bases outside the gene matches. Germline V CDR1 and CDR2: LGHDT, YNNKEL (reference sequence). The CDR3 sequence is 17 residues long.